This T cell receptor beta chain originates from a study of CD8+CD57+ T cells in acquired aplastic anemia. About the research overall: DNA recovered from sorted CD4+ and CD8+ cells had a mean of around 3.2 ug. Sequencing produced an average of about 10.8 million reads per healthy donor for CD4+ cells. Notes on the study in general: Common to patients and controls were roughly 30 CD8+ CDR3 sequences. No significant patient-versus-control difference appeared in CD8+ Simpson's diversity.

The CDR3 sequence is 13 residues long. With 2 bases clipped from V and 4 bases from J, the junction kept 0 bases outside the gene matches. Germline-derived CDR1 and CDR2 are LNHDA and SQIVND (reference sequence). Many counts were recorded for this clonotype. The antigen remains undetermined. Genomic DNA templated the TCR beta VDJ and CDR3 profiling. Using its own MiXCR run on the reads, TCRdb lists one record per CDR3 protein. The profile shows some 130,000 distinct CDR3 sequences, 41% of them singletons. The sequencing input was sorted CD4+, CD8+, or CD8+CD57+ T cells (not recorded which) from PBMCs. The TCR comes from a human donor in good health, serving as a control. The chain carries TRBV19 and TRBJ1-2, with TRBD1 matching over 8 bases. The CDR3 spells CASSIQGAYGYTF. CDR3 coding DNA: TGTGCCAGTAGTATACAGGGGGCCTATGGCTACACCTTC.